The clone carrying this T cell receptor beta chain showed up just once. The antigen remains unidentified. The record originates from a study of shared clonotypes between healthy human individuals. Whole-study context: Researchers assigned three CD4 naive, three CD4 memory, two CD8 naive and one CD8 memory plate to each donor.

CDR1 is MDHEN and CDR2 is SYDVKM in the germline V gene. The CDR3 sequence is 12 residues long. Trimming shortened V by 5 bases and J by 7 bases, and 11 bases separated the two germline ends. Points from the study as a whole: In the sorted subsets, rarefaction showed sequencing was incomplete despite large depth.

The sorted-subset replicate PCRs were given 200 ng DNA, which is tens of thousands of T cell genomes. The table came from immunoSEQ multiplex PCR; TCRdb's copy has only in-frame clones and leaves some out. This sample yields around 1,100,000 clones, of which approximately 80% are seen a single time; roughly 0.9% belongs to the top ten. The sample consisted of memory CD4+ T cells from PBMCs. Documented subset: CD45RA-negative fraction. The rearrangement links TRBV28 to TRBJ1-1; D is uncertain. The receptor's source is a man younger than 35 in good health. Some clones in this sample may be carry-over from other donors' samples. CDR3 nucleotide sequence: TGTGCCAGCAGTCTCCCACGCCTTGAAGCTTTCTTT. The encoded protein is CASSLPRLEAFF.